The next 10 T cell receptor beta chains were all read from a single sample in a study of T cell responses to AZD1222 COVID-19 vaccine. Assay: immunoSEQ multiplex PCR; the TCRdb copy retains only in-frame clones and omits some. The table has roughly 45,000 clones, 75% to 90% seen once. Sequences were derived from peripheral blood, sampled 28 days after the second AZD1222 dose. The receptors were sampled from an adult who received the AZD1222 COVID-19 vaccine.

The rearrangement links TRBV6-6 to TRBJ2-7, with unresolved D. V lost 5 bases to trimming and J lost 5 bases, with 10 bases between them. The CDR3 is 12 residues long. CDR1 is MNHNY and CDR2 is SVGAGI in the germline V gene (reference sequence). Here the CDR3 DNA reads TGTGCCAGCAGTACGGACCGCAACGAGCAGTACTTC. Its protein is CASSTDRNEQYF.

V gene TRBV4-2 combines with J gene TRBJ2-2; no clear D gene. In germline, CDR1 is LGHNA, CDR2 YNFKEQ. V lost 3 bases and J 0 bases, leaving 2 bases between the germline ends. CDR3 length equals 13 residues. CDR3 residues: CASSHTNTGELFF. In DNA form, the CDR3 reads TGTGCCAGCAGCCACACGAACACCGGGGAGCTGTTTTTT.

The chain combines TRBV3-1 (or the pseudogene TRBV3-2) with TRBJ2-2; D is perhaps TRBD1 or TRBD2 (5 bases each). From germline, CDR1 is LGHDT and CDR2 YNNKEL (reference sequence). The CDR3 consists of 16 residues. Trimming pared 4 bases from V and 1 base from J, leaving 13 bases between. This chain's CDR3 is CASSRARGGNTGELFF. The CDR3 DNA sequence: TGTGCCAGCAGCCGTGCCCGGGGCGGGAACACCGGGGAGCTGTTTTTT.

This chain connects TRBV28 to TRBJ1-5; D remains unclear. The CDR3 is 15 amino acids. Germline V gene sequence: CDR1 MDHEN, CDR2 SYDVKM. V was cut by 4 bases and J by 4 bases, with 14 bases left in between. CDR3 DNA sequence: TGTGCCAGCAGTTCCCAGGCCGGGATAAATCAGCCCCAGCATTTT. This sequence encodes CASSSQAGINQPQHF.

J is TRBJ1-2 and V is TRBV7-2; a possible D gene is TRBD1 (6 bases). This CDR3 is built from 16 residues. Between the trimmed V and J ends, which lost 3 bases and 3 bases, there was a span of 17 bases. Germline V gene lookup returns CDR1 SGHTA and CDR2 FQGNSA. CDR3 DNA sequence: TGTGCCAGCAGCTTTCGGCCACAGGGTAGGGACTATGGCTACACCTTC. Amino acids: CASSFRPQGRDYGYTF. The entire variable domain, with the rest obtained from reference TRBV7-2 and TRBJ1-2, is as follows: GAGVSQSPSNKVTEKGKDVELRCDPISGHTALYWYRQSLGQGLEFLIYFQGNSAPDKSGLPSDRFSAERTGGSVSTLTIQRTQQEDSAVYLCASSFRPQGRDYGYTFGSGTRLTVV.

The CDR3: CASSIRTGTSYGYTF. In DNA, the CDR3 is TGTGCCAGTAGTATCCGGACAGGAACCAGCTATGGCTACACCTTC. The rearrangement uses TRBV19 and TRBJ1-2; 7 bases line up with TRBD1. CDR3 length equals 15 residues. After removal of 3 bases from V and 4 bases from J, the junction contained 8 bases not matched to a gene. Germline CDR1 reads LNHDA; CDR2 reads SQIVND (reference sequence).

The J gene is TRBJ1-1, the V gene TRBV7-9; the D gene is possibly TRBD1 (6 bases). The CDR3 is made up of 15 amino acids. Germline CDR1 reads SEHNR; CDR2 reads FQNEAQ (reference sequence). Trimming removed 7 bases from V and 5 bases from J, with 20 bases in between. The CDR3, as DNA: TGTGCCAGCATTCCAGGGGTATGGATCCAAACTGAAGCTTTCTTT. Residues: CASIPGVWIQTEAFF. The whole variable domain, remainder taken from reference TRBV7-9 and TRBJ1-1, is DTGVSQNPRHKITKRGQNVTFRCDPISEHNRLYWYRQTLGQGPEFLTYFQNEAQLEKSRLLSDRFSAERPKGSFSTLEIQRTEQGDSAMYLCASIPGVWIQTEAFFGQGTRLTVV.

Turning to this clone: A junction end diverges from the germline sequence, so it may reflect a read error. J is TRBJ2-1 and V is TRBV7-7; no definite D call. CDR1 and CDR2 from the germline V gene are SSHAT and FNYEAQ (reference sequence). CDR3 length: 15 amino acids. CDR3 DNA sequence: TGTGCTAGCAGCTTAGAAGCCCGTTCCTACAATGAGCAGTTCTTC. This sequence encodes CASSLEARSYNEQFF.

This chain links TRBV5-4 with TRBJ1-1; 8 positions agree with TRBD1. Trimming at V came to 2 bases and at J to 5 bases, leaving 8 bases not matched to a gene. CDR1 and CDR2 (germline): SGHNT, YYREEE (reference sequence). The CDR3 has 15 residues. CDR3 in DNA: TGTGCCAGCAGCTTCAACCAGGGGGCGGGGACTGAAGCTTTCTTT. Amino acids: CASSFNQGAGTEAFF. Full variable domain (rest looked up from reference TRBV5-4 and TRBJ1-1): ETGVTQSPTHLIKTRGQQVTLRCSSQSGHNTVSWYQQALGQGPQFIFQYYREEENGRGNFPPRFSGLQFPNYSSELNVNALELDDSALYLCASSFNQGAGTEAFFGQGTRLTVV.

This sequence joins TRBV19 and TRBJ1-1; 9 bases line up with TRBD1. CDR1 is LNHDA and CDR2 is SQIVND in the germline V gene (reference sequence). J was trimmed by 4 bases and V by 6 bases; bases with no gene match: 9. The CDR3 runs to 15 residues. The CDR3 DNA reads TGTGCCAGTAGCGTACAGGGGGCCCGCAGCACTGAAGCTTTCTTT. This encodes CASSVQGARSTEAFF.